This T cell receptor (beta chain) derives from a study of blood T cell repertoires in COVID-19. Background on the study: Sites across the United States, Italy and Spain contributed samples from acute and convalescent COVID-19. PBMCs, B-cell-depleted T cells, or T cells were the source of the cDNA or gDNA that made up the material.

Germline CDR1 LNHDA, CDR2 SQIVND (reference sequence). The CDR3 covers 14 residues. V dropped 5 bases and J dropped 7; count of bases not matched to a gene: 8. Per the study methods: Counts of nucleated cells, estimated from reference gene primer amplification, were obtained. Some clones are missing from TCRdb's copy, which holds only in-frame ones; the method was immunoSEQ multiplex PCR. V and J calls and clone size are as listed in that table; D and trimming were resolved from the DNA. The sample has fewer than 150,000 clones, roughly four fifths seen once. The clonotype was recovered from a human donor in a cohort sampled during active COVID-19. V and J are TRBV19 and TRBJ1-5, with 7 bases lining up with TRBD1. The source material was peripheral blood. CDR3 protein: CASSSQGRGQPQHF. CDR3 DNA sequence: TGTGCCAGTAGTTCACAGGGGAGAGGGCAGCCCCAGCATTTT.